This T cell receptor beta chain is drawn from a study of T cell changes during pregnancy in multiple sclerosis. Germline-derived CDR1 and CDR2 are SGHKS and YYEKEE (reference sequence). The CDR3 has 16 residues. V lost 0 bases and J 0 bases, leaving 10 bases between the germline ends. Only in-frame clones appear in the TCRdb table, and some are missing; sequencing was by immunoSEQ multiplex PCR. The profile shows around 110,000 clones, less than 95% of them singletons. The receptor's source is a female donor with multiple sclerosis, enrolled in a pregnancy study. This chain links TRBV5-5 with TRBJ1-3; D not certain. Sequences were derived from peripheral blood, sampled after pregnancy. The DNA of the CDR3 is TGTGCCAGCAGCTTGGATTTGGGGAGCTCTGGAAACACCATATATTTT. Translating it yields CASSLDLGSSGNTIYF.